This T cell receptor (beta chain) appears in the sequencing data of a study of blood T cell repertoires in COVID-19. Study as a whole: COVID-19 samples from acute and convalescent phases originated in the United States, Italy and Spain. PBMCs, B-cell-depleted T cells, or T cells provided the cDNA or gDNA that made up the material.

Recruited during active infection, patients (from Seattle) were subsequently followed longitudinally. In the authors' workflow: Researchers report that nucleated cell counts were estimated from reference gene primer amplification. Using immunoSEQ multiplex PCR, the repertoire was profiled, and TCRdb retains in-frame clones only, with some absent. V and J calls and clone size are those listed in that table; D and trimming were worked out from the DNA. This sample has some 350,000 clones; 88% occur once, and the top ten carry about 7%. Germline-derived CDR1 and CDR2 are SGHRS and YFSETQ. This CDR3 comprises 15 residues. The junction had 6 bases not matched to a gene; V was cut back by 1 base and J by 4 bases.

This receptor was obtained from a woman in her seventies with COVID-19, enrolled during active disease. The specimen was peripheral blood. The chain couples TRBV5-1 to TRBJ1-2, with 8 bases matching TRBD1. This CDR3 reads CASSLSGQDVYGYTF. CDR3 sequence (DNA): TGCGCCAGCAGCTTGTCGGGACAGGATGTCTATGGCTACACCTTC.